These T cell receptor beta chains were read from a single sample in a study of early T cells in non-severe SARS-CoV-2 infection. In TCRdb, the 5' RACE reads were re-called with MiXCR into one record per CDR3 protein. This sample carries 60,000 to 75,000 distinct CDR3 sequences, roughly an eighth of them seen once, and the ten largest clones take around 6%. The input for sequencing was whole blood, taken at baseline. The receptors were gathered from an adult who was a healthcare worker with PCR-confirmed SARS-CoV-2 infection or an uninfected control (not recorded which). Each CDR3 is given with its conserved first and last residue. The D gene is left open where the match is weak. Size values are once, few and many counts, or a class for expanded clones, and some rows have none.

>TRBV29-1|-|12|-|TRBJ2-1
TGCAGCGTCGCCGCCCCATCTTCTGAGCAGTTCTTC
CSVAAPSSEQFF
>TRBV7-6|TRBD2|14|few|TRBJ2-5
TGTGCCAGCAGCTCCGGGACTATACTAGAGACCCAGTACTTC
CASSSGTILETQYF
>TRBV4-1|TRBD2|15|few|TRBJ2-3
TGCGCCAGCAGCCAAGAACTAGCGGGAGCAGATACGCAGTATTTT
CASSQELAGADTQYF
>TRBV7-8|TRBD1|13|many|TRBJ1-2
TGTGCCAGCAGCGGGGACAGGGACTATGGCTACACCTTC
CASSGDRDYGYTF
>TRBV3-1|-|13|many|TRBJ2-2
TGTGCCAGCAGCCAAGTTATAAGCGGGGAGCTGTTTTTT
CASSQVISGELFF
>TRBV29-1|-|13|-|TRBJ2-3
TGCAGCGTTGAGGGGAAAGTCACAGATACGCAGTATTTT
CSVEGKVTDTQYF
>TRBV6-6|-|18|many|TRBJ1-3
TGTGCCAGCAGTTACCTTAGACCGGGAGTGGCCTCTGGAAACACCATATATTTT
CASSYLRPGVASGNTIYF
>TRBV6-6|TRBD1|15|many|TRBJ1-5
TGTGCCAGCACCCACAGGGGTCAGAGCAATCAGCCCCAGCATTTT
CASTHRGQSNQPQHF
>TRBV6-6|TRBD2|16|few|TRBJ2-3
TGTGCCAGCAGTTCCGTCCTAGCGGGGACCGGAGATACGCAGTATTTT
CASSSVLAGTGDTQYF
>TRBV27|TRBD2|18|-|TRBJ2-1
TGTGCCAGCAGGCCACCCGGTCTGGCGGGAGGTTCCTACAATGAGCAGTTCTTC
CASRPPGLAGGSYNEQFF
>TRBV5-5|TRBD1|15|-|TRBJ2-7
TGTGCCAGCAGCGTGAACAGGGGGCAATCGAGAGAGCAGTACTTC
CASSVNRGQSREQYF
>TRBV5-6|-|14|few|TRBJ1-2
TGTGCCAGCAGCTTGGATTACAGCAACTATGGCTACACCTTC
CASSLDYSNYGYTF
>TRBV6-2/TRBV6-3|-|16|-|TRBJ1-2
TGTGCCACCTCACGGTCCGGGGGCGTCGAGATTTATGGCTACACCTTC
CATSRSGGVEIYGYTF
>TRBV12-3/TRBV12-4|TRBD1|19|many|TRBJ2-7
TGTGCCAGCAGTCGGGATAACTTAGCACAACCGGGACAGATGTACGAGCAGTACTTC
CASSRDNLAQPGQMYEQYF
>TRBV19|-|14|few|TRBJ2-1
TGTGCCAGTAGTAGGTCAGCAATTTACAATGAGCAGTTCTTC
CASSRSAIYNEQFF